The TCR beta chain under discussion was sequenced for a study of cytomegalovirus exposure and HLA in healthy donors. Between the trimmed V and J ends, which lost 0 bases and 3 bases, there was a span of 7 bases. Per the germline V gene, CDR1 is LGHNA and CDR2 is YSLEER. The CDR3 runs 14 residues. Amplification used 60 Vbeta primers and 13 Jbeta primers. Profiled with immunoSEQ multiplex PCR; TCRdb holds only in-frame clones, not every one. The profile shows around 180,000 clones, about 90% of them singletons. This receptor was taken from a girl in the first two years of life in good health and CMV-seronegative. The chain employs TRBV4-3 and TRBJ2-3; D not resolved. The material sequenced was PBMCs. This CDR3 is CASSQESRTDTQYF. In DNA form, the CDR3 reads TGCGCCAGCAGCCAAGAGTCCCGGACAGATACGCAGTATTTT.